Following are 4 T cell receptor beta chains from one sample sequenced in a study of T cells after yellow fever vaccination. MiXCR, applied by TCRdb to the 5' RACE reads, yields one record per CDR3 protein. The table shows tens of thousands of distinct CDR3 sequences, with 6.6% occurring only once. The sample in question was PBMCs, either bulk or a sorted T-cell subset (CD4+, CD8+, memory, or dextramer-sorted; not recorded which), obtained on the day of the first yellow fever vaccination. The receptor set was obtained from a man between 18 and 29 years old who received the YFV17D yellow fever vaccine.

This clonotype was picked up many times. The chain carries TRBV4-2 and TRBJ2-3, with 9 bases that match TRBD1. From germline, CDR1 is LGHNA and CDR2 YNFKEQ. With 1 base clipped from V and 3 bases from J, the junction kept 2 bases outside the gene matches. The CDR3 contains 15 residues. CDR3 in DNA: TGTGCCAGCAGCCAAGTAGGACAGGGGACAGATACGCAGTATTTT. It encodes CASSQVGQGTDTQYF.

This clonotype was counted ten times or more. The chain has TRBV3-1 and TRBJ2-3, with 8 positions matching TRBD2. CDR3 length: 15 amino acids. The germline V gene encodes CDR1 LGHDT and CDR2 YNNKEL (reference sequence). J gave up 4 bases and V 1 base, and 4 bases lay outside the gene matches. This chain's CDR3 is CASSQAGGPADTQYF. The DNA for the CDR3 is TGTGCCAGCAGCCAAGCGGGGGGGCCTGCAGATACGCAGTATTTT.

The sample holds many counts of this clonotype. This sequence joins TRBV4-1 and TRBJ2-7; either TRBD1 or TRBD2 may fit D (5 bases each). The CDR3 has 15 residues. V gave up 4 bases and J gave up 3 bases, with 16 bases separating them. CDR1 is MGHRA and CDR2 is YSYEKL in the germline V gene. The CDR3 DNA follows: TGCGCCAGCAGCCGGGACCAAAACTTAGGCTACGAGCAGTACTTC. It yields the protein CASSRDQNLGYEQYF.

This clonotype was recorded at least ten times. V and J are TRBV5-1 and TRBJ2-2, with 7 bases aligning to TRBD1. Germline CDR1 is SGHRS and CDR2 is YFSETQ. After removal of 0 bases from V and 3 bases from J, the junction contained 2 bases not matched to a gene. The CDR3 totals 15 residues. The CDR3 is CASSLAGTDTGELFF. The CDR3, as DNA: TGCGCCAGCAGCTTGGCCGGGACAGACACCGGGGAGCTGTTTTTT. Complete variable domain (other parts from reference TRBV5-1 and TRBJ2-2): KAGVTQTPRYLIKTRGQQVTLSCSPISGHRSVSWYQQTPGQGLQFLFEYFSETQRNKGNFPGRFSGRQFSNSRSEMNVSTLELGDSALYLCASSLAGTDTGELFFGEGSRLTVL.